These 26 T cell receptor beta chains share one sample of origin, sequenced in a study of T cells in localized non-small cell lung cancer. Sequenced by immunoSEQ multiplex PCR; TCRdb stores in-frame clones only, minus some. Of 1,000 to 1,500 clones in the sample, 15% to 25% are singletons; the top ten hold roughly 19%. The sequenced sample was normal lung tissue next to the tumor, obtained before any cancer treatment. Receptor source: a man between 40 and 70 years old with stage I squamous cell lung carcinoma.

This clone was counted between two and nine times. J is TRBJ1-2 and V is TRBV9; possibly TRBD1 for D (5 bases). V gave up 0 bases and J gave up 7 bases, with 13 bases separating them. The CDR3 runs 14 residues. Germline CDR1 and CDR2: SGDLS and YYNGEE. The CDR3 coding sequence is TGTGCCAGCAGCGTAGTCAGGGAAGGAAGTGGCTACACCTTC. Its protein is CASSVVREGSGYTF.

The rearrangement joins TRBV4-1 to TRBJ1-3, with 9 bases aligning to TRBD1. With 1 base clipped from V and 3 bases from J, the junction kept 4 bases outside the gene matches. The length of the CDR3 is 16 residues. Germline V gene sequence: CDR1 MGHRA, CDR2 YSYEKL. The CDR3 spells CASSQARTGDGNTIYF. In nucleotides, the CDR3 is TGCGCCAGCAGCCAAGCTAGGACAGGGGATGGAAACACCATATATTTT.

This clone was observed a handful of times. Other DNA sequences of this sample code for an identical CDR3. The DNA of the CDR3 is TGTGCCAGCAGTTTGCTAGGCTACGAGCAGTACTTC. This sequence encodes CASSLLGYEQYF. The chain has TRBV28 and TRBJ2-7, with D hard to call. CDR1 and CDR2 (germline): MDHEN, SYDVKM. The CDR3 has 12 residues. V gave up 3 bases and J gave up 3 bases, with 6 bases separating them. The full variable domain, completed using reference TRBV28 and TRBJ2-7, is DVKVTQSSRYLVKRTGEKVFLECVQDMDHENMFWYRQDPGLGLRLIYFSYDVKMKEKGDIPEGYSVSREKKERFSLILESASTNQTSMYLCASSLLGYEQYFGPGTRLTVT.

The chain carries TRBV28 and TRBJ2-1; 12 positions agree with TRBD2. The CDR3 consists of 18 residues. Germline trimming cut 3 bases from V and 0 bases from J; bases unmatched to any gene: 6. Germline CDR1 reads MDHEN; CDR2 reads SYDVKM. The CDR3 loop is CASSLTSGGPSSYNEQFF. CDR3 bases: TGTGCCAGCAGTTTGACTAGCGGGGGCCCTAGCTCCTACAATGAGCAGTTCTTC.

This clone was observed a few times. The chain carries TRBV9 and TRBJ2-7, with D maybe TRBD1 (6 bases). Trimming took off 5 bases at V and 5 bases at J, with 17 bases between the two ends. CDR1 is SGDLS, CDR2 YYNGEE, per germline. This CDR3 has 14 amino acids. CDR3 DNA: TGTGCCAGCAGTGACCAAGACAGGCGTAACGAGCAGTACTTC. It codes for CASSDQDRRNEQYF.

This clone was seen only a few times. The chain joins TRBV6-8 to TRBJ1-1; unclear D gene. V was cut by 5 bases and J by 1 base, with 8 bases left in between. The CDR3 is 13 amino acids. Germline assignment: CDR1 MNHGY and CDR2 SAAAGT. This CDR3 is CASSGLKNTEAFF. The CDR3 DNA reads as TGTGCCAGCAGTGGACTCAAGAACACTGAAGCTTTCTTT.

This clone is labeled as medium-sized (0.01 to 0.1%). CDR3 region: CASSLLVGKQPQHF. CDR3 coding DNA: TGTGCCAGCAGTTTACTAGTAGGGAAGCAGCCCCAGCATTTT. The V call is TRBV6-8, the J call TRBJ1-5; D ambiguous. CDR1 is MNHGY and CDR2 is SAAAGT in the germline V gene. This CDR3 is built from 14 residues. V lost 4 bases, J lost 7 bases, and 14 bases lay in between.

The V call is TRBV11-3, the J call TRBJ1-2; D is unresolved. Germline values: CDR1 SGHNT, CDR2 YENEEA. The length of the CDR3 is 16 residues. V shed 5 bases and J shed 3 bases, with 19 bases lying between them. Here the CDR3 reads CASSAEYATKDYGYTF. DNA of the CDR3: TGTGCCAGCAGCGCCGAATACGCCACTAAAGACTATGGCTACACCTTC.

This clone is judged medium-sized. The gene calls are TRBV6-8 and TRBJ1-3; the match to TRBD1 covers 7 bases. Trimming at V came to 8 bases and at J to 2 bases, leaving 6 bases not matched to a gene. The germline V gene encodes CDR1 MNHGY and CDR2 SAAAGT. The CDR3 length is 14 residues. The CDR3, as DNA: TGTGCCAGCCATCCAACAGGGGCTGGAAACACCATATATTTT. It encodes CASHPTGAGNTIYF.

V is TRBV28 and J is TRBJ1-1; maybe TRBD1 (5 bases). The ends were cut back, 0 bases at V and 8 bases at J, with 25 bases in the middle. The CDR3 spans 18 residues. The germline V gene encodes CDR1 MDHEN and CDR2 SYDVKM. The CDR3 loop is CASSLWFIREGMDLEAFF. The DNA of the CDR3 is TGTGCCAGCAGTTTATGGTTCATAAGGGAGGGGATGGACCTGGAAGCTTTCTTT. The whole variable domain, filled in from reference TRBV28 and TRBJ1-1, reads DVKVTQSSRYLVKRTGEKVFLECVQDMDHENMFWYRQDPGLGLRLIYFSYDVKMKEKGDIPEGYSVSREKKERFSLILESASTNQTSMYLCASSLWFIREGMDLEAFFGQGTRLTVV.

The J gene is TRBJ2-1, the V gene TRBV19; TRBD2 might be the D (5 bases). V was pared by 7 bases and J by 1 base, with 14 bases between. This CDR3 is 15 amino acids long. Per the germline V gene, CDR1 is LNHDA and CDR2 is SQIVND (reference sequence). CDR3 nucleotides: TGTGCCAGTACCCTAGACACGGGGTCCTACAATGAGCAGTTCTTC. This translates into CASTLDTGSYNEQFF.

The rearrangement links TRBV29-1 to TRBJ1-4; D remains ambiguous. The CDR3 has 14 residues. The V gene's germline CDR1 is SQVTM and CDR2 ANQGSEA. Trimming shortened V by 1 base and J by 6 bases, and 12 bases separated the two germline ends. The CDR3 reads CSVEVATDDEKLFF. In DNA form, the CDR3 reads TGCAGCGTTGAAGTAGCCACAGACGATGAAAAACTGTTTTTT.

This clone was detected once. The genes are TRBV19 and TRBJ1-5; tentatively, D is TRBD1 (5 bases). Looked up from germline, CDR1 is LNHDA and CDR2 is SQIVND (reference sequence). V was cut by 7 bases and J by 2 bases, with 9 bases left in between. CDR3 size: 13 residues. CDR3 amino acids: CASTGWGNQPQHF. The DNA for the CDR3 is TGTGCCAGTACAGGGTGGGGCAATCAGCCCCAGCATTTT.

This clone turned up a few times. This sequence joins TRBV6-8 and TRBJ2-1, with no clear D. The V end lost 5 bases, the J end lost 11 bases, and 13 bases lay between the germline ends. The CDR3 is 12 amino acids. Per germline, CDR1 MNHGY and CDR2 SAAAGT. CDR3 loop: CASSPFNTKQFF. The CDR3 bases are TGTGCCAGCAGTCCCTTTAATACCAAGCAGTTCTTC.

V gene TRBV28 combines with J gene TRBJ1-2; maybe TRBD1 (6 bases). Germline CDR1 MDHEN, CDR2 SYDVKM. This CDR3 has 13 residues. The V and J ends lost 6 bases and 4 bases respectively, with 12 bases between them. The CDR3 DNA reads TGTGCCAGCAGGCCAGGGGTGGCCTATGGCTACACCTTC. Protein: CASRPGVAYGYTF.

The chain joins TRBV11-3 to TRBJ2-1; 7 nucleotides agree with TRBD2. V was clipped by 8 bases and J by 3 bases; unmatched bases: 7. In germline, CDR1 is SGHNT, CDR2 YENEEA. The CDR3 is made up of 14 amino acids. DNA of the CDR3: TGTGCCAGCTCGGGGAGGGTAATCTACAATGAGCAGTTCTTC. As protein: CASSGRVIYNEQFF.

This clone was counted a few times. V gene TRBV19 combines with J gene TRBJ1-3; D might be TRBD1 (5 bases). The CDR3 covers 15 residues. Trimming cost V 7 bases and J 0 bases, with 13 bases left between them. Germline V gives CDR1 LNHDA, CDR2 SQIVND (reference sequence). In DNA form, the CDR3 reads TGTGCCAGTACCACCGACAGTTACTCTGGAAACACCATATATTTT. It specifies CASTTDSYSGNTIYF.

In its sample, this clone ranks as medium-sized. The CDR3 is CASRSRDRGESPLHF. DNA for the CDR3: TGTGCCAGCAGGTCCCGGGACAGGGGGGAATCACCCCTCCACTTT. The rearrangement joins TRBV6-8 to TRBJ1-6; 11 nucleotides align to TRBD1. With V trimmed by 6 bases and J by 10 bases, 8 bases remained unmatched. Germline-derived CDR1 and CDR2 are MNHGY and SAAAGT. This CDR3 has 15 amino acids.

This rearrangement joins TRBV5-1 to TRBJ1-3; D perhaps matches TRBD1 (5 bases). V was clipped by 4 bases and J by 4 bases, with 15 bases between them. CDR1 and CDR2 (germline): SGHRS, YFSETQ. This CDR3 is built from 15 residues. The CDR3 reads CASSPRGAGGNTIYF. DNA of the CDR3: TGCGCCAGCAGCCCAAGGGGCGCAGGGGGAAACACCATATATTTT. Supplemented by reference TRBV5-1 and TRBJ1-3, the full variable domain reads KAGVTQTPRYLIKTRGQQVTLSCSPISGHRSVSWYQQTPGQGLQFLFEYFSETQRNKGNFPGRFSGRQFSNSRSEMNVSTLELGDSALYLCASSPRGAGGNTIYFGEGSWLTVV.

This chain uses TRBV23-1 with TRBJ2-2; 16 nucleotides align to TRBD2. TRBV23-1 is an open reading frame whose function is uncertain. Losses at the gene ends were 4 bases for V and 5 bases for J; bases not matched to a gene: 10. This CDR3 spans 19 amino acids. CDR3 region: CASSPPGTSGGAWTGELFF. The DNA for the CDR3 is TGCGCCAGCAGTCCACCCGGGACTAGCGGGGGGGCATGGACCGGGGAGCTGTTTTTT.

In its sample, this clone was seen a few times. This chain joins TRBV11-3 and TRBJ2-7; D gene unclear. The CDR3 runs 14 residues. Trimming removed 3 bases at V and 2 bases at J, with 11 bases between. Germline CDR1 is SGHNT and CDR2 is YENEEA. CDR3 amino acids: CASSFASQAYEQYF. CDR3 in DNA: TGTGCCAGCAGCTTCGCGTCCCAGGCCTACGAGCAGTACTTC.

Relative to its sample, this clone is large. This sequence joins TRBV10-2 and TRBJ2-3; the D is unclear. The V gene lost 0 bases and the J gene lost 0 bases, with 7 bases spanning the gap. The CDR3 is made up of 15 amino acids. Per the germline V gene, CDR1 is WSHSY and CDR2 is SAAADI. The CDR3 DNA reads as TGCGCCAGCAGTGAGTCAGATATTAGCACAGATACGCAGTATTTT. This codes for CASSESDISTDTQYF.

This clone was observed a handful of times. The chain couples TRBV4-1 to TRBJ1-2; 9 bases match TRBD1. The CDR3 runs to 14 residues. J lost 4 bases, V lost 6 bases, and 6 bases had no gene match. Germline V gene sequence: CDR1 MGHRA, CDR2 YSYEKL. CDR3 nucleotide sequence: TGCGCCAGCAGTCGGGACAGGGCTAGCTATGGCTACACCTTC. Protein: CASSRDRASYGYTF.

The genes are TRBV6-8 and TRBJ2-3; 10 nucleotides align to TRBD1. J gave up 1 base and V 4 bases, and 5 bases lay outside the gene matches. The CDR3 runs to 16 residues. Germline assignment: CDR1 MNHGY and CDR2 SAAAGT. CDR3 nucleotides: TGTGCCAGCAGTTTCTTTGGGACAGGGGGCACAGATACGCAGTATTTT. It is translated as CASSFFGTGGTDTQYF.

The J gene is TRBJ1-2, the V gene TRBV29-1; no clear D gene. V dropped 6 bases and J dropped 2 bases, with 16 bases sitting between them. This CDR3 spans 14 amino acids. The germline V gene has CDR1 SQVTM and CDR2 ANQGSEA. The CDR3 is CSVVSPGSNYGYTF. CDR3 coding DNA: TGCAGCGTCGTATCCCCGGGGAGCAACTATGGCTACACCTTC.

This chain uses TRBV18 with TRBJ2-1; D ambiguous. CDR3 length: 17 residues. The V gene's germline CDR1 is KGHSH and CDR2 LQKENI. V dropped 1 base and J dropped 0 bases, with 13 bases sitting between them. The CDR3 nucleotides read TGTGCCAGCTCACCACGCGGAGACTCGGGCTCCTACAATGAGCAGTTCTTC. Its translation: CASSPRGDSGSYNEQFF.